This record covers a single T cell receptor beta chain. This record comes from a study of cytomegalovirus exposure and HLA in healthy donors. The CDR3 is 15 amino acids. The V segment lost 4 bases and the J segment 3 bases; nucleotides outside the gene matches: 2. Germline-derived CDR1 and CDR2 are MGHRA and YSYEKL. Use of 60 Vbeta and 13 Jbeta primers characterized the PCR. Data came from immunoSEQ multiplex PCR; TCRdb stores just in-frame clones and leaves some out. The sample consists of approximately 150,000 clones, roughly 78% of them appearing once. The sample taken for sequencing was PBMCs. This rearrangement joins TRBV4-1 to TRBJ2-2, with 10 bases fitting TRBD1. The sequence was obtained from a woman between 50 and 59 years old in good health and CMV-seropositive. The CDR3 protein is CASSPGQGYTGELFF. DNA of the CDR3: TGCGCCAGCAGCCCGGGACAGGGGTACACCGGGGAGCTGTTTTTT.